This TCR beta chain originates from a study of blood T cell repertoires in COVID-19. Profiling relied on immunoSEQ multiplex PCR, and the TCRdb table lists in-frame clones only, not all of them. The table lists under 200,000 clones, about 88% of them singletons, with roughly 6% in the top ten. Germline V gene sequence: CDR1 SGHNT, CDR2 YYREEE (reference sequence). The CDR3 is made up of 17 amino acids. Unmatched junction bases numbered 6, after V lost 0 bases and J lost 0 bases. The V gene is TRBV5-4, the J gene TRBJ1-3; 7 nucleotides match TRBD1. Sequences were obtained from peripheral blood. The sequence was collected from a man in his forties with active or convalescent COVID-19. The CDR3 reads CASSLGTGHYSGNTIYF. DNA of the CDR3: TGTGCCAGCAGCTTGGGGACAGGACATTACTCTGGAAACACCATATATTTT.